Reported below is one TCR beta chain. In its sample, this clone was seen a few times. Its cognate antigen has yet to be identified. No base quality values were provided; no much bigger clone lies one nucleotide off. Trimming leaves V shorter by 4 bases and J shorter by 2 bases, with the junction holding 4 bases beyond the gene matches. From its cysteine to its phenylalanine, the CDR3 spans 16 amino acids. CDR3 DNA only is kept here, 48 bases in frame from base 1. CDR1 and CDR2 are drawn from the germline V gene: SGHRS, YFSETQ. The data stem from a study of control samples from healthy donors and cancer patients (dated by TCRdb to 2020 to 2021). Libraries were prepared through the immunoSEQ multiplex PCR assay. TCRdb's version of the immuneACCESS table is confined to in-frame rearrangements and falls short of the full clone set. An unresolved V gene accounts for under half of the shortfall where checked; the remainder is of unknown origin. Here the sample has 150,000 to 200,000 clones; roughly 88% occur a single time. Over 1.5% of the sample goes to the ten largest clones.

The TCR originated in a man aged 18 to 29 in good health. This receptor chain uses TRBV5-1 and TRBJ2-1; TRBD2 lines up with 12 middle nucleotides. Sequenced material: blood. The DNA reads as follows: TGCGCCAGCAGCACACTAGCGGGGGGCCCCTACAATGAGCAGTTCTTC. This gives the protein CASSTLAGGPYNEQFF.